What follows describes a single T cell receptor (beta chain). The sample belongs to a study of cytomegalovirus exposure and HLA in healthy donors. Germline V lookup: CDR1 LNHDA, CDR2 SQIVND (reference sequence). CDR3 size: 14 residues. With 7 bases clipped from V and 1 base from J, the junction kept 4 bases outside the gene matches. Some clones are missing from TCRdb's copy, which holds only in-frame ones; the method was immunoSEQ multiplex PCR. The sample lists around 200,000 clones, just over 85% occurring once. The sample comprised PBMCs. The chain carries TRBV19 and TRBJ1-1; 9 bases fit TRBD1. The TCR comes from a woman between 18 and 30 years old in good health and CMV-seronegative. The CDR3 sequence: CASTWDRENTEAFF. Written as DNA, the CDR3 is TGTGCCAGTACTTGGGACAGGGAGAACACTGAAGCTTTCTTT.